These 30 T cell receptor beta chains came from one sample sequenced in a study of T-cell memory formation after mild COVID-19. MiXCR, run by TCRdb on the 5' RACE reads, gives a single entry per CDR3 protein. Of 250,000 or so distinct CDR3 sequences listed, approximately 9% are singletons. Sequencing used PBMCs or a T cell subset sorted from them (not recorded which). The receptors were gathered from a man between 18 and 35 years old who had mild COVID-19 (a few samples of this study predate the infection). Cell type and time point are not known.

Only a few counts were recorded for this clonotype. The chain uses TRBV5-1 and TRBJ1-1; D unresolved. The CDR3 length is 15 residues. Germline V gene lookup returns CDR1 SGHRS and CDR2 YFSETQ. V was cut by 0 bases and J by 1 base, with 10 bases left in between. The chain's CDR3 is CASSLAGNRNTEAFF. In DNA, the CDR3 is TGCGCCAGCAGCTTGGCGGGGAATCGGAACACTGAAGCTTTCTTT.

This clonotype occurred a few times. The genes are TRBV10-3 and TRBJ1-5; maybe TRBD1 (5 bases). The germline V and J ends were trimmed by 10 bases and 6 bases, with 16 bases remaining between them. Germline lookup yields CDR1 ENHRY and CDR2 SYGVKD. This CDR3 contains 13 residues. The CDR3 region has the DNA TGTGCCAGCGAACCGGGGCGGGGTCAGCCCCAGCATTTT. It yields the protein CASEPGRGQPQHF.

The rearrangement uses TRBV6-1 and TRBJ1-1; unclear D gene. There are 14 residues in the CDR3. Trimming left V 6 bases short and J 1 base short, with 12 bases between. Germline V lookup: CDR1 MNHNS, CDR2 SASEGT. The CDR3 DNA reads TGTGCCAGCAGATTAGGACGGTGGAACACTGAAGCTTTCTTT. Its translation: CASRLGRWNTEAFF.

The J gene is TRBJ2-1, the V gene TRBV6-6; 8 bases match TRBD2. CDR1 MNHNY and CDR2 SVGAGI come from the germline V gene (reference sequence). V shed 7 bases and J 0 bases; nucleotides not matched to a gene: 5. The CDR3 spans 15 residues. The chain's CDR3 is CASKESGGSYNEQFF. The CDR3 DNA is TGTGCCAGCAAGGAAAGCGGGGGCTCCTACAATGAGCAGTTCTTC.

Only a few counts were recorded for this clonotype. The chain couples TRBV7-7 to TRBJ2-7, with TRBD1 identical over 7 bases. The V segment lost 3 bases and the J segment 1 base; nucleotides outside the gene matches: 6. The CDR3 is made up of 15 amino acids. Germline V gene sequence: CDR1 SSHAT, CDR2 FNYEAQ (reference sequence). CDR3 bases: TGTGCCAGCAGCTTTGGGGACAGTCCGTCCTACGAGCAGTACTTC. Translating it yields CASSFGDSPSYEQYF.

This clonotype came up many times. The V gene is TRBV7-2, the J gene TRBJ2-5; no firm D call. The germline gives CDR1 SGHTA, CDR2 FQGNSA. The CDR3 is made up of 13 amino acids. Trimming left V 5 bases short and J 2 bases short, with 9 bases between. The CDR3 spells CASSRTVQETQYF. DNA for the CDR3: TGTGCCAGCAGCCGGACGGTACAAGAGACCCAGTACTTC.

In its sample, this clonotype was seen a few times. The rearrangement links TRBV4-2 to TRBJ1-5; perhaps TRBD1 as D (6 bases). V lost 3 bases to trimming and J lost 3 bases, with 12 bases between them. Germline loops: CDR1 LGHNA, CDR2 YNFKEQ. This CDR3 has 15 residues. This CDR3 is CASSHIQGSNQPQHF. The CDR3, as DNA: TGTGCCAGCAGCCATATACAGGGATCCAATCAGCCCCAGCATTTT.

This clonotype was seen a few times. V gene TRBV5-1 combines with J gene TRBJ2-5; weak D call: TRBD2 (6 bases). Germline CDR1 SGHRS, CDR2 YFSETQ. There are 15 residues in the CDR3. V was pared by 4 bases and J by 5 bases, with 18 bases between. CDR3 protein: CASSPGPTSGETQYF. The CDR3 DNA sequence: TGCGCCAGCAGCCCAGGACCAACCAGCGGGGAGACCCAGTACTTC.

This clonotype was seen ten or more times. The genes are TRBV4-3 and TRBJ2-3; 11 bases agree with TRBD2. J was trimmed by 4 bases and V by 4 bases; bases with no gene match: 4. This CDR3 has 15 residues. Looked up from germline, CDR1 is LGHNA and CDR2 is YSLEER. The CDR3: CASSLLAGEADTQYF. As DNA, the CDR3 is TGCGCCAGCAGCCTACTAGCGGGGGAGGCAGATACGCAGTATTTT.

This chain uses TRBV6-6 with TRBJ1-2, with 9 bases lining up with TRBD1. The CDR3 length is 15 residues. J lost 2 bases, V lost 4 bases, and 5 bases had no gene match. Germline-derived CDR1 and CDR2 are MNHNY and SVGAGI (reference sequence). CDR3 in amino acids: CASSSRQGGNYGYTF. In DNA, the CDR3 is TGTGCCAGCAGTTCTCGACAGGGGGGGAACTATGGCTACACCTTC.

The chain couples TRBV20-1 to TRBJ1-1; TRBD1 aligns across 9 bases. J lost 0 bases, V lost 7 bases, and 9 bases had no gene match. This CDR3 has 15 amino acids. Germline V lookup: CDR1 DFQATT, CDR2 SNEGSKA (reference sequence). CDR3 DNA sequence: TGCAGTGGGGCACAGGGGGCCGGGGTGAACACTGAAGCTTTCTTT. It specifies CSGAQGAGVNTEAFF.

The chain employs TRBV4-1 and TRBJ2-7, with TRBD2 matching over 8 bases. The length of the CDR3 is 14 residues. The germline V gene encodes CDR1 MGHRA and CDR2 YSYEKL. V lost 3 bases, J lost 5 bases, and 6 bases stayed unmatched. CDR3 loop: CASSQGTSRHEQYF. In nucleotides, the CDR3 is TGCGCCAGCAGCCAGGGGACTAGTCGCCACGAGCAGTACTTC.

The J gene is TRBJ1-2, the V gene TRBV5-5; D is unclear. V gave up 1 base and J gave up 8 bases, with 9 bases separating them. CDR1 is SGHKS and CDR2 is YYEKEE in the germline V gene (reference sequence). This CDR3 has 12 amino acids. CDR3 amino acids: CASSLWYGGYTF. The CDR3 nucleotides are TGTGCCAGCAGCTTGTGGTATGGAGGCTACACCTTC.

This clonotype has only a few counts. The CDR3 sequence: CATSRDSGSNYGYTF. The CDR3 DNA is TGTGCCACCAGCAGAGATAGCGGTTCTAACTATGGCTACACCTTC. The chain joins TRBV15 to TRBJ1-2; D uncertain. The CDR3 totals 15 residues. The germline CDR1 and CDR2 sequences are LNHNV and YYDKDF (reference sequence). V lost 0 bases to trimming and J lost 0 bases, with 8 bases between them.

The chain carries TRBV7-9 and TRBJ2-4; 9 bases match TRBD1. From germline, CDR1 is SEHNR and CDR2 FQNEAQ (reference sequence). The CDR3 is 17 amino acids. The V gene end was trimmed by 1 base and the J gene end by 8 bases; junction bases not matched to a gene: 12. The DNA for the CDR3 is TGTGCCAGCAGCTTAGTACCGGGACAGGGTGGATCGTACATTCAGTACTTC. This gives the protein CASSLVPGQGGSYIQYF.

As to this clonotype: This is likely a read error, given that the CDR3 carries no conserved phenylalanine or tryptophan at its end. This chain connects TRBV5-6 to TRBJ2-5; D remains unclear. The germline CDR1 and CDR2 sequences are SGHDT and YYEEEE. This CDR3 comprises 11 residues. Deletions cut 3 bases from V and 2 bases from J, with 2 bases between. The CDR3 protein is CASSSQETQYL. The CDR3 DNA sequence: TGTGCCAGCAGCTCGCAAGAGACCCAGTACTTA.

V and J are TRBV6-5 and TRBJ1-2; 9 bases are a match to TRBD1. After removal of 3 bases from V and 7 bases from J, the junction contained 6 bases not matched to a gene. The CDR3 has 14 amino acids. Germline V CDR1 and CDR2: MNHEY, SVGAGI. The CDR3 loop is CASSYQGQGSGYTF. The CDR3 DNA is TGTGCCAGCAGTTATCAGGGACAGGGCTCTGGCTACACCTTC.

With respect to this clonotype: Mismatch with germline at one junction end may stem from a read error. This chain uses TRBV5-1 with TRBJ2-7; 10 bases are a match to TRBD1. CDR1 SGHRS and CDR2 YFSETQ come from the germline V gene. This CDR3 has 15 residues. CDR3 DNA sequence: TGCGCCAGCAGCTTGGTCCAGGACAGGGGGTACGAGCATTACTTC. Translation gives CASSLVQDRGYEHYF.

This clonotype turned up a few times. The chain combines TRBV12-3 or TRBV12-4 with TRBJ1-3; 10 bases map to TRBD1. The CDR3 length is 16 residues. After removal of 5 bases from V and 2 bases from J, the junction contained 6 bases not matched to a gene. CDR3 sequence: CASSPMTGGPGNTIYF. For the CDR3, the DNA is TGTGCCAGCAGTCCAATGACAGGGGGCCCTGGAAACACCATATATTTT.

This clonotype was observed a handful of times. The chain has TRBV5-1 and TRBJ2-5, with 7 bases identical to TRBD2. V lost 3 bases and J lost 2; bases outside the gene matches: 7. There are 15 residues in the CDR3. Germline values: CDR1 SGHRS, CDR2 YFSETQ. CDR3 sequence reads: CASSSMGGWQETQYF. The CDR3 region has the DNA TGCGCCAGCAGCTCCATGGGGGGGTGGCAAGAGACCCAGTACTTC.

This clonotype was recorded a few times. The J gene is TRBJ1-2, the V gene TRBV4-1, with D unclear. From germline, CDR1 is MGHRA and CDR2 YSYEKL. The length of the CDR3 is 12 residues. V gave up 4 bases and J gave up 4 bases, with 7 bases separating them. The CDR3 bases are TGCGCCAGCAGCCGAGATGGCTATGGCTACACCTTC. It yields the protein CASSRDGYGYTF.

A few counts support this clonotype. The V call is TRBV9, the J call TRBJ2-2, with 8 bases fitting TRBD2. V was clipped by 2 bases and J by 3 bases; unmatched bases: 6. The germline CDR1 and CDR2 sequences are SGDLS and YYNGEE. The CDR3 covers 16 residues. DNA for the CDR3: TGTGCCAGCAGCGTTTTCGGGGGGGCTTACACCGGGGAGCTGTTTTTT. Translating gives CASSVFGGAYTGELFF.

A few counts support this clonotype. This chain links TRBV6-5 with TRBJ2-1; weak D call: TRBD2 (7 bases). This CDR3 has 15 amino acids. Germline values: CDR1 MNHEY, CDR2 SVGAGI. Trimming pared 2 bases from V and 3 bases from J, leaving 11 bases between. DNA for the CDR3: TGTGCCAGCAGTTACGGGGGGGCCTTCTACAATGAGCAGTTCTTC. The encoded protein is CASSYGGAFYNEQFF.

This clonotype showed up just a few times. The V gene is TRBV5-1, the J gene TRBJ2-1; D is possibly TRBD2 (6 bases). The germline gives CDR1 SGHRS, CDR2 YFSETQ. Trimming left V 0 bases short and J 9 bases short, with 13 bases between. This CDR3 has 14 residues. CDR3 bases: TGCGCCAGCAGCTTGGGGGGGTCTAGCGTTGAGCAGTTCTTC. Translation: CASSLGGSSVEQFF.

In DNA form, the CDR3 reads TGCGCCAGCAGCTTCCCCCCGCGGCCAGGGCACACCGGGGAGCTGTTTTTT. As protein: CASSFPPRPGHTGELFF. The rearrangement joins TRBV5-1 to TRBJ2-2, with D possibly being TRBD1 (5 bases). The CDR3 is made up of 17 amino acids. Trimming took off 2 bases at V and 3 bases at J, with 17 bases between the two ends. CDR1 is SGHRS, CDR2 YFSETQ, per germline.

The J gene is TRBJ1-1, the V gene TRBV5-1, with 8 bases identical to TRBD1. V shed 4 bases, J shed 3 bases, and the junction held 11 bases outside the gene matches. The CDR3 spans 16 residues. Germline V gene sequence: CDR1 SGHRS, CDR2 YFSETQ. The CDR3 here is CASSPGQGTTYTEAFF. In DNA, the CDR3 is TGCGCCAGCAGCCCAGGACAGGGTACAACTTACACTGAAGCTTTCTTT.

This clonotype was recorded at least ten times. The chain joins TRBV20-1 to TRBJ2-5; possibly TRBD2 for D (7 bases). This CDR3 region has 12 residues. The germline V gene has CDR1 DFQATT and CDR2 SNEGSKA (reference sequence). The CDR3 coding sequence is TGCAGCCGGGGGGCCGGCCAAGAGACCCAGTACTTC. This encodes CSRGAGQETQYF.

The CDR3 coding sequence is TGTGCCAGCACCCGGATTGAGGACTCCGACAGGGTAAGGACTGAAGCTTTCTTT. Translated, it gives CASTRIEDSDRVRTEAFF. V usage is TRBV2 and J usage is TRBJ1-1; 7 bases fit TRBD1. The CDR3 contains 18 residues. With 7 bases clipped from V and 5 bases from J, the junction kept 22 bases outside the gene matches. Looked up from germline, CDR1 is SNHLY and CDR2 is FYNNEI.

The V call is TRBV4-2, the J call TRBJ1-2; tentative D call: TRBD1 (6 bases). V lost 1 base and J lost 3, with 9 bases in between. This CDR3 contains 14 residues. Germline loops: CDR1 LGHNA, CDR2 YNFKEQ. The CDR3 loop reads CASSQVDSHYGYTF. The CDR3 nucleotides read TGTGCCAGCAGCCAAGTGGACAGCCACTATGGCTACACCTTC.

This clonotype was seen only a few times. The chain joins TRBV7-2 to TRBJ1-3, with D unresolved. The V and J ends lost 2 bases and 4 bases respectively, with 15 bases between them. This CDR3 has 16 residues. Germline CDR1 SGHTA, CDR2 FQGNSA. CDR3 nucleotide sequence: TGTGCCAGCAGCTTAAGCGAGGGTTTCTACGGAAACACCATATATTTT. It codes for CASSLSEGFYGNTIYF.